This TCR beta chain was sequenced for a study of siplizumab effects on memory and regulatory T cells. The CDR3 has 15 residues. Germline values: CDR1 LNHNV, CDR2 YYDKDF (reference sequence). V gave up 1 base and J gave up 1 base, with 10 bases separating them. Worth noting for this clone: Antigen: not known.

Findings and caveats of the study: Apparently more diverse than memory cells, naive T cells also seemed major alloresponse contributors. Alloreactive sequences traceable to unstimulated CD4+ memory cells were significantly reduced by siplizumab. There was no confirmation of the suppressive function of proliferating Tregs from siplizumab cultures.

Profiling relied on immunoSEQ multiplex PCR, and the TCRdb table lists in-frame clones only, not all of them. Of about 26,000 clones detected, roughly 84% appear once; the ten largest clones hold about 25%. The chain is built from TRBV15 and TRBJ2-5; D perhaps matches TRBD1 (5 bases). Sequencing used memory CD4+ T cells sorted from blood. The origin of this receptor is a human donor in good health. The chain's CDR3 is CATSRARGPQETQYF. The CDR3 DNA follows: TGTGCCACCAGCAGAGCTAGGGGTCCCCAAGAGACCCAGTACTTC. The complete variable domain, with remaining parts taken from reference TRBV15 and TRBJ2-5, reads DAMVIQNPRYQVTQFGKPVTLSCSQTLNHNVMYWYQQKSSQAPKLLFHYYDKDFNNEADTPDNFQSRRPNTSFCFLDIRSPGLGDTAMYLCATSRARGPQETQYFGPGTRLLVL.